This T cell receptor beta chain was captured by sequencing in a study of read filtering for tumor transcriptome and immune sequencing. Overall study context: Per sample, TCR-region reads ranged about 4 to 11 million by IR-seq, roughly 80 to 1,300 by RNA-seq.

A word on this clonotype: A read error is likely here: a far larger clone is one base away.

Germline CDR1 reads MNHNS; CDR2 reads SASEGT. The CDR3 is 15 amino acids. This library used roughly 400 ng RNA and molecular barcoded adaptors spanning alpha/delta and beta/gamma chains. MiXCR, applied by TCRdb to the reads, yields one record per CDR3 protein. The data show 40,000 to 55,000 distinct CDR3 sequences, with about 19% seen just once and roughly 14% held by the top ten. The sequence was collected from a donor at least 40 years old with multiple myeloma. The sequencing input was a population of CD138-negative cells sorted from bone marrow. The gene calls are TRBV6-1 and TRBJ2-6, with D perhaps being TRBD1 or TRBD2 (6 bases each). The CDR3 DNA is TGTGCCAGCAGCCAAGGGGGGACTGGGGCCAACGTCCTGGCTTTC. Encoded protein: CASSQGGTGANVLAF.